Sequencing of this T cell receptor (beta chain) was carried out in a study of cytomegalovirus exposure and HLA in healthy donors. Per germline, CDR1 SGHVS and CDR2 FNYEAQ. This CDR3 is 14 amino acids long. V shed 4 bases and J 2 bases; nucleotides not matched to a gene: 4. Notes on this clone: As yet, its antigen is unknown.

The PCR employed 60 Vbeta primers together with 13 Jbeta primers. TCRdb's table, derived via immunoSEQ multiplex PCR, lists solely in-frame clones and lacks some. The sample contains 130,000 or so clones, over 70% of which appear only once. Whole-study results and caveats: Diagnosis of cytomegalovirus status made by the classifier reportedly showed high specificity and sensitivity. In a later analysis, HLA-C alleles had the fewest associated TCRs, DRB1 alleles the most. Presence/absence analyses treated sequencing depth as roughly uniform across donors.

V is TRBV7-6 and J is TRBJ2-7, with 8 bases matching TRBD1. Input material: PBMCs. This TCR derives from a woman in her thirties or forties in good health and CMV-seropositive. The CDR3 sequence is CASSSRQGPYEQYF. The CDR3 DNA reads as TGTGCCAGCAGCTCTCGACAGGGGCCCTACGAGCAGTACTTC.